The rows below give T cell receptor beta chains drawn from one sample of a study of T cell responses to AZD1222 COVID-19 vaccine. TCRdb keeps only in-frame clones here, not all; method: immunoSEQ multiplex PCR. The table records about 140,000 clones, approximately 95% of them present only once. The input for sequencing was peripheral blood, taken on day 0 of MenACWY control vaccination. The receptor set was obtained from an adult in good health. Both conserved end residues are trimmed from each CDR3. Each record gives: J gene, V gene, D gene, CDR3 protein. A D gene is named only where the DNA matches it firmly.

J: TRBJ2-7
V: TRBV19
D: NA
CDR3: ARDGQGGTYEQY

J: TRBJ1-2
V: TRBV5-1
D: NA
CDR3: ASSLGSQGSSYGYT

J: TRBJ2-1
V: TRBV9
D: TRBD1
CDR3: ASRARGEQF

J: TRBJ1-5
V: TRBV19
D: TRBD1
CDR3: ASSGTGGNQPQH

J: TRBJ1-2
V: TRBV3-1/TRBV3-2
D: TRBD1
CDR3: ASNPSTGGIGYT

J: TRBJ2-3
V: TRBV5-1
D: TRBD2
CDR3: ASSSKREVPDTQY

J: TRBJ1-1
V: TRBV2
D: NA
CDR3: ASSRGLNTEAF

J: TRBJ2-5
V: TRBV19
D: TRBD2
CDR3: ASSPFGTSGAETQY

J: TRBJ1-1
V: TRBV6-5
D: NA
CDR3: ASSYSGANTEAF

J: TRBJ2-7
V: TRBV4-1
D: NA
CDR3: ASSQKDTASYEQY

J: TRBJ2-7
V: TRBV5-1
D: NA
CDR3: ASSLVDSREQY

J: TRBJ1-1
V: TRBV9
D: NA
CDR3: ASSVATGNTEAF

J: TRBJ2-5
V: TRBV5-1
D: NA
CDR3: ASSLRETQY

J: TRBJ1-6
V: TRBV7-2
D: TRBD1
CDR3: ASSLDRGDSPLH

J: TRBJ1-1
V: TRBV3-1/TRBV3-2
D: TRBD1
CDR3: ASSPGGTGRWTEAF

J: TRBJ1-1
V: TRBV6-5
D: NA
CDR3: ASSLRSTNTEAF